This T cell receptor (beta chain) was retrieved from a study of response to subunit inactivated influenza vaccine. Study-level findings and limits: Every seasonal influenza vaccination brings in few new T cells, the authors suggested.

With 4 bases removed from V and 5 bases from J, the gap between germline ends came to 19 bases. The length of the CDR3 is 16 residues. Germline V gene sequence: CDR1 SGHNT, CDR2 YYREEE (reference sequence). TCRdb re-analysed the RT-PCR reads in MiXCR, keeping a single row per CDR3 protein. This sample has fewer than 700,000 distinct CDR3 sequences, with approximately 12% found just once. This clonotype was seen a few times. As yet, its antigen is unknown. This sequence originates from a man aged 50 to 60 who received an inactivated influenza vaccine. This specimen was PBMCs from blood, taken about 40 days after vaccination. The rearrangement uses TRBV5-4 and TRBJ1-5; a possible D gene is TRBD1 (5 bases). DNA of the CDR3: TGTGCCAGCAGCCTGGGGAAGAGCAGGGATTATCAGCCCCAGCATTTT. It translates to CASSLGKSRDYQPQHF.